These T cell receptor beta chains were read from a single sample in a study of blood T cell repertoires in COVID-19. TCRdb's table, derived via immunoSEQ multiplex PCR, lists solely in-frame clones and lacks some. The table includes around 110,000 clones, around 86% detected once. Material for sequencing was peripheral blood. The receptors come from a man between 65 and 79 years old with acute or convalescent COVID-19. Both conserved end residues are part of each CDR3. The D gene is left open where the match is weak. Size is omitted from some rows. Given values are once, few, many or a class for expanded clones.

J | V | length | D | size | DNA | CDR3
TRBJ2-1 | TRBV7-8 | 13 | TRBD1 | NA | TGTGCCAGCAGGGGACAGGGATACAATGAGCAGTTCTTC | CASRGQGYNEQFF
TRBJ1-1 | TRBV12-3/TRBV12-4 | 13 | NA | NA | TGTGCCAGCAGTAAACGGACAACTGCTGAAGCTTTCTTT | CASSKRTTAEAFF
TRBJ2-1 | TRBV9 | 16 | TRBD2 | NA | TGTGCCAGCAGCCCCAGGGCGGGGGGCTCCTACAATGAGCAGTTCTTC | CASSPRAGGSYNEQFF
TRBJ1-5 | TRBV19 | 12 | NA | NA | TGTGCCAGTAGCCGAGGCAATCAGCCCCAGCATTTT | CASSRGNQPQHF
TRBJ2-1 | TRBV7-2 | 13 | NA | NA | TGTGCCAGCAGCCACGGGACATACAATGAGCAGTTCTTC | CASSHGTYNEQFF
TRBJ2-7 | TRBV11-2 | 13 | TRBD2 | few | TGTGCCAGCTTCAAGCGGGAGAGGCACGAGCAGTACTTC | CASFKRERHEQYF
TRBJ2-1 | TRBV6-5 | 15 | TRBD2 | once | TGTGCCAGCAGTTACACGTCGGGGGGGTACAATGAGCAGTTCTTC | CASSYTSGGYNEQFF
TRBJ2-4 | TRBV28 | 14 | NA | NA | TGTGCCAGCAGCCAGGGGTTTAGGGGAAACATTCAGTACTTC | CASSQGFRGNIQYF
TRBJ1-3 | TRBV7-3 | 15 | NA | NA | TGTGCCAGCAGCTTAAATTCAGGGCCTGGAAACACCATATATTTT | CASSLNSGPGNTIYF
TRBJ2-2 | TRBV10-2 | 15 | TRBD2 | NA | TGCGCCATCCGAGCTAGCGGGAGTTCGCCCGGGGAGCTGTTTTTT | CAIRASGSSPGELFF
TRBJ2-2 | TRBV25-1 | 17 | NA | NA | TGTGCCAGCAGTGATGAGGGCTTCCCTATCCCCACCGGGGAGCTGTTTTTT | CASSDEGFPIPTGELFF
TRBJ1-1 | TRBV4-1 | 14 | TRBD1 | NA | TGCGCCAGCAGCCAGGGACAGGTAAACACTGAAGCTTTCTTT | CASSQGQVNTEAFF
TRBJ2-2 | TRBV28 | 16 | TRBD1 | NA | TGTGCCAGCAGCCCGAGACAGGGTAGTTTGCACGGGGAGCTGTTTTTT | CASSPRQGSLHGELFF
TRBJ1-2 | TRBV3-1/TRBV3-2 | 15 | NA | NA | TGTGCCAGCAGCCAAGATAACAGGGCTAACTATGGCTACACCTTC | CASSQDNRANYGYTF
TRBJ1-1 | TRBV3-1/TRBV3-2 | 14 | NA | NA | TGTGCCAGCAGCCAAGTTGTCGGGCGGGCAGGAGCTTTCTTT | CASSQVVGRAGAFF
TRBJ1-1 | TRBV28 | 15 | NA | NA | TGTGCCAGCAGTTTGGCAGGGCTGGGGAACACTGAAGCTTTCTTT | CASSLAGLGNTEAFF
TRBJ1-1 | TRBV9 | 16 | NA | NA | TGTGCCAGCAGCGTAGGGGTTTCGGGGGGAAGCACTGAAGCTTTCTTT | CASSVGVSGGSTEAFF
TRBJ2-5 | TRBV6-6 | 13 | TRBD1 | NA | TGTGCCAGCAGGCTACAGGGGGCAGAGACCCAGTACTTC | CASRLQGAETQYF
TRBJ1-6 | TRBV5-5 | 17 | NA | NA | TGTGCCAGCAGTTTGGCCCCGGGAGGGGGGTTGAATTCACCCCTCCACTTT | CASSLAPGGGLNSPLHF
TRBJ1-2 | TRBV28 | 14 | NA | NA | TGTGCCAGCAGCTTTTCCACAGCTAACTATGGCTACACCTTC | CASSFSTANYGYTF
TRBJ2-2 | TRBV6-5 | 14 | TRBD1 | few | TGTGCCAGCATGCTGACAGGGTCGGCCGGGGAGCTGTTTTTT | CASMLTGSAGELFF
TRBJ2-2 | TRBV11-3 | 14 | NA | NA | TGTGCCAGCAGCTTAAGCCTAAACACCGGGGAGCTGTTTTTT | CASSLSLNTGELFF
TRBJ2-2 | TRBV3-1/TRBV3-2 | 14 | TRBD1 | few | TGTGCCAGCAGCGGGACAGTGAACACCGGGGAGCTGTTTTTT | CASSGTVNTGELFF
TRBJ1-4 | TRBV28 | 15 | TRBD1 | NA | TGTGCCAGCAGTTTCTGGGGACAGGGGTATGAAAAACTGTTTTTT | CASSFWGQGYEKLFF
TRBJ2-7 | TRBV9 | 14 | TRBD1 | few | TGTGCCAGCAGCGAGGGGACAGGGCCCTACGAGCAGTACTTC | CASSEGTGPYEQYF
TRBJ1-5 | TRBV28 | 12 | NA | NA | TGTGCCAGCAGTGTACCGGGGGAGCCCCAGCATTTT | CASSVPGEPQHF
TRBJ1-2 | TRBV28 | 14 | NA | NA | TGTGCCAGCGCGCTAGGTGGACAGCTCTATGGCTACACCTTC | CASALGGQLYGYTF
TRBJ2-1 | TRBV6-1 | 17 | NA | NA | TGTGCCAGCAGTGAAGTGGTCTGGGGCAGATCCTACAATGAGCAGTTCTTC | CASSEVVWGRSYNEQFF
TRBJ1-2 | TRBV29-1 | 14 | NA | NA | TGCAGCGCAGCGACAGGCCCAGCTAACTATGGCTACACCTTC | CSAATGPANYGYTF
TRBJ2-2 | TRBV6-6 | 14 | TRBD2 | once | TGTGCCTCCGGGGGGTTTTCGAACACCGGGGAGCTGTTTTTT | CASGGFSNTGELFF
TRBJ1-4 | TRBV9 | 15 | NA | NA | TGTGCCAGCAGCGTAGGCACAGGGTATCAGGAAAAACTGTTTTTT | CASSVGTGYQEKLFF
TRBJ2-1 | TRBV19 | 13 | NA | NA | TGTGCCAGTATGCGTAGCTCCTACAATGAGCAGTTCTTC | CASMRSSYNEQFF
TRBJ1-1 | TRBV5-1 | 13 | TRBD1 | NA | TGCGCCAGCAGCTTGGCGGCAGGGGGCCAAGCTTTCTTT | CASSLAAGGQAFF
TRBJ2-1 | TRBV9 | 16 | TRBD2 | NA | TGTGCCAGCAGCGTCCAACTAGCGGGAGTTGGCGGCGAGCAGTTCTTC | CASSVQLAGVGGEQFF
TRBJ2-1 | TRBV5-1 | 19 | TRBD1 | NA | TGCGCCAGCAGCAGAACCGTCCGGGACAGCAACCCCTCCTACAATGAGCAGTTCTTC | CASSRTVRDSNPSYNEQFF
TRBJ1-3 | TRBV2 | 14 | NA | NA | TGTGCCACCCCCCGTGGGCTGGATGGAAACACCATATATTTT | CATPRGLDGNTIYF
TRBJ1-4 | TRBV3-1/TRBV3-2 | 15 | TRBD1 | NA | TGTGCCAGCAGCCCGGACAGGGGGTGGAATGAAAAACTGTTTTTT | CASSPDRGWNEKLFF
TRBJ2-3 | TRBV28 | 13 | NA | NA | TGTGCCAGCAGTCCCGCGGCCACAGATACGCAGTATTTT | CASSPAATDTQYF
TRBJ2-2 | TRBV27 | 16 | TRBD1 | NA | TGTGCCAGCAGTTTAACCGGACAGGTGTCACCCGGGGAGCTGTTTTTT | CASSLTGQVSPGELFF
TRBJ2-1 | TRBV7-2 | 15 | NA | NA | TGTGCCAGCAGCACCCTTGAGCACTCCTACAATGAGCAGTTCTTC | CASSTLEHSYNEQFF
TRBJ1-1 | TRBV9 | 13 | NA | NA | TGTGCCAGCAGCGTAGAATGGGGGCGTGAAGCTTTCTTT | CASSVEWGREAFF
TRBJ2-1 | TRBV5-1 | 13 | TRBD1 | NA | TGCGCCAGCAGCCTGCAGGGACAGAATGAGCAGTTCTTC | CASSLQGQNEQFF
TRBJ1-4 | TRBV15 | 14 | TRBD1 | NA | TGTGCCACCAAACCGGGACAGTTGAATGAAAAACTGTTTTTT | CATKPGQLNEKLFF
TRBJ2-6 | TRBV5-1 | 15 | NA | few | TGCGCCAGCAGCAAAGGACAGCCAGCTGCCAACGTCCTGACTTTC | CASSKGQPAANVLTF
TRBJ2-7 | TRBV6-5 | 16 | NA | NA | TGTGCCAGCAGTTACTCGATCGGTTCGCCCACTTACGAGCAGTACTTC | CASSYSIGSPTYEQYF
TRBJ1-1 | TRBV6-5 | 15 | TRBD1 | NA | TGTGCCAGCAGTTGGGACAGGGGGCGCGACACTGAAGCTTTCTTT | CASSWDRGRDTEAFF
TRBJ2-4 | TRBV4-2 | 17 | TRBD1 | few | TGTGCCAGCAGCCAAGATCAACAGGGGGCTTCGGAAAACATTCAGTACTTC | CASSQDQQGASENIQYF
TRBJ1-2 | TRBV5-1 | 15 | NA | many | TGCGCCAGCAGCTTGGATGTAGGGGCTAACTATGGCTACACCTTC | CASSLDVGANYGYTF
TRBJ1-1 | TRBV12-2 | 18 | NA | NA | TGTGCAAGTCGCTTAGGGGGTCCGGGACAGGGCTGGAACACTGAAGCTTTCTTT | CASRLGGPGQGWNTEAFF
TRBJ1-6 | TRBV28 | 14 | NA | NA | TGTGCCAGCAGGGTGCAGGAATTGGGTTCACCCCTCCACTTT | CASRVQELGSPLHF
TRBJ2-7 | TRBV19 | 15 | NA | NA | TGTGCCAGTAGTATCGGAGCGGTAAGCTCCTACGAGCAGTACTTC | CASSIGAVSSYEQYF
TRBJ2-1 | TRBV28 | 17 | NA | NA | TGTGCCAGCAGTCCGGTTGGTAGCGGTTACTCCTACAATGAGCAGTTCTTC | CASSPVGSGYSYNEQFF
TRBJ1-1 | TRBV7-9 | 12 | NA | once | TGTGCCAGCAGCTTGTTCGGAGGGGCGGCTTTCTTT | CASSLFGGAAFF
TRBJ1-1 | TRBV30 | 12 | NA | NA | TGTGCCGGAGACAGGATTAACACTGAAGCTTTCTTT | CAGDRINTEAFF
TRBJ1-1 | TRBV18 | 13 | NA | NA | TGTGCCAGCTCAATTCAGGGGTACGCTGAAGCTTTCTTT | CASSIQGYAEAFF
TRBJ1-1 | TRBV6-5 | 13 | TRBD1 | once | TGTGCCAGCAGGGACAGGATAAACACTGAAGCTTTCTTT | CASRDRINTEAFF